This entry features one T cell receptor (beta chain) sequence. TCRdb re-called the RT-PCR reads through MiXCR, storing one row per CDR3 protein. The sample consists of about 150,000 distinct CDR3 sequences, roughly 35% of them appearing once. This specimen comes from a study of patients and donors after allogeneic stem cell transplantation. The V end lost 2 bases, the J end lost 4 bases, and 6 bases lay between the germline ends. This CDR3 is 13 amino acids long. Per the germline V gene, CDR1 is MNHEY and CDR2 is SVGEGT. Material: blood, either unsorted or a sorted T cell fraction (not recorded which). The TCR sequence derives from a human donor who was either an allogeneic HSCT recipient or a stem cell or donor lymphocyte infusion donor (not recorded which). It is not recorded whose cells these are; they may come from a transplant donor. J is TRBJ1-3 and V is TRBV6-2 or TRBV6-3, with no clear D. CDR3 region: CASSYGPGNTIYF. The CDR3 nucleotides are TGTGCCAGCAGTTACGGCCCAGGAAACACCATATATTTT.